This T cell receptor (beta chain) was captured by sequencing in a study of blood T cells in healthy people across ages. Across the whole study: For every two T cells, template switching captured about one barcoded beta molecule. General study points: When set beside aged donors, long-lived donors presented more naive CD4+ cells and higher diversity.

This clonotype occurred once. The antigen is not known. V dropped 5 bases and J dropped 4; count of bases not matched to a gene: 10. Germline assignment: CDR1 MNHNS and CDR2 SASEGT. This CDR3 has 15 amino acids. PCR was performed a second time for 7 to 11 cycles using a sample-barcoded 5' primer and a J-beta primer mix. MiXCR, applied by TCRdb to the 5' RACE reads, yields one record per CDR3 protein. The repertoire holds about 640,000 distinct CDR3 sequences, with under 30% as singletons. V gene TRBV6-1 combines with J gene TRBJ2-7; 8 nucleotides match TRBD1. This receptor was taken from a woman aged 80 or over in good health. The sequenced material came from blood. The CDR3 nucleotides read TGTGCCAGCAGTACCCGGACAGGGATGGTGTACGAGCAGTACTTC. It translates to CASSTRTGMVYEQYF.